Each of the 7 T cell receptor beta chains below was sequenced from the same sample in a study of early T cells in non-severe SARS-CoV-2 infection. TCRdb re-derived calls from the 5' RACE reads in MiXCR, one entry per CDR3 protein. The repertoire consists of approximately 39,000 distinct CDR3 sequences, with approximately 6.6% occurring once and the leading ten covering 20% to 25%. The sample was whole blood, taken at baseline. These receptor sequences come from an adult who was a healthcare worker with PCR-confirmed SARS-CoV-2 infection or an uninfected control (not recorded which).

This clonotype was counted at least ten times. The chain has TRBV20-1 and TRBJ2-1; TRBD1 aligns across 8 bases. With V trimmed by 8 bases and J by 4 bases, 4 bases remained unmatched. This CDR3 region has 12 residues. CDR1 is DFQATT and CDR2 is SNEGSKA in the germline V gene (reference sequence). CDR3 residues: CSYRGLYNEQFF. The CDR3 DNA is TGCAGTTACAGGGGGTTATACAATGAGCAGTTCTTC.

Many counts were recorded for this clonotype. The chain is built from TRBV29-1 and TRBJ2-5, with 14 bases lining up with TRBD2. The CDR3 contains 14 residues. Trimming cost V 7 bases and J 4 bases; bases outside gene matches: 5. CDR1 and CDR2 (germline): SQVTM, ANQGSEA. The CDR3 DNA is TGCAGCGCTCGACTAGCGGGAGGGCTAGAGACCCAGTACTTC. It yields the protein CSARLAGGLETQYF.

The chain has TRBV5-6 and TRBJ1-5; 7 bases map to TRBD1. Germline values: CDR1 SGHDT, CDR2 YYEEEE. The V gene end was trimmed by 5 bases and the J gene end by 0 bases; junction bases not matched to a gene: 8. The CDR3 spans 16 residues. The CDR3 coding sequence is TGTGCCAGCAGTCGGGGGACAGCATATAGCAATCAGCCCCAGCATTTT. As protein: CASSRGTAYSNQPQHF. Supplemented by reference TRBV5-6 and TRBJ1-5, the full variable domain reads DAGVTQSPTHLIKTRGQQVTLRCSPKSGHDTVSWYQQALGQGPQFIFQYYEEEERQRGNFPDRFSGHQFPNYSSELNVNALLLGDSALYLCASSRGTAYSNQPQHFGDGTRLSIL.

This clonotype has a count of ten or more. The gene calls are TRBV7-3 and TRBJ1-1, with D possibly TRBD1 on 6 matching bases. This CDR3 is 14 amino acids long. V lost 5 bases to trimming and J lost 3 bases, with 13 bases between them. Looked up from germline, CDR1 is SGHTA and CDR2 is FQGTGA. The CDR3 sequence: CASSAWGADTEAFF. The CDR3 region has the DNA TGTGCCAGCAGCGCGTGGGGGGCGGACACTGAAGCTTTCTTT.

This clonotype was recorded many times. This chain uses TRBV7-2 with TRBJ2-7, with TRBD2 matching over 8 bases. CDR1 SGHTA and CDR2 FQGNSA come from the germline V gene. Germline trimming cut 2 bases from V and 0 bases from J; bases unmatched to any gene: 0. This CDR3 region has 14 residues. The CDR3 DNA reads TGTGCCAGCAGCTTAACTAGCGGCTCCTACGAGCAGTACTTC. Translating it yields CASSLTSGSYEQYF.

This clonotype was seen ten or more times. The rearrangement joins TRBV4-1 to TRBJ1-2; 9 nucleotides match TRBD1. Germline V gene data show CDR1 as MGHRA and CDR2 as YSYEKL. Germline trimming cut 4 bases from V and 3 bases from J; bases unmatched to any gene: 3. The CDR3 spans 14 residues. As DNA, the CDR3 is TGCGCCAGCAGCCCGGGACAGGGTGACTATGGCTACACCTTC. The encoded protein is CASSPGQGDYGYTF.

The sample holds many counts of this clonotype. This chain joins TRBV12-5 and TRBJ2-5, with 10 bases identical to TRBD1. The CDR3 runs to 14 residues. CDR1 is LGHNT and CDR2 is FRNRAP in the germline V gene. V lost 7 bases to trimming and J lost 5 bases; unmatched junction nucleotides: 7. The CDR3 is CASAPDRGGETQYF. In nucleotides, the CDR3 is TGTGCTAGTGCCCCGGACAGGGGGGGTGAGACCCAGTACTTC.